This entry lists 8 T cell receptor beta chains sequenced from one sample in a study of T cells in localized non-small cell lung cancer. The repertoire was sequenced with immunoSEQ multiplex PCR; TCRdb's copy has only in-frame clones and lacks some. Counted here are a few hundred clones, around 25% occurring once; the ten biggest clones make up 25% to 30%. Material: normal lung tissue next to the tumor, obtained before any cancer treatment. The receptors were sampled from a female donor older than 55 with stage II squamous cell lung carcinoma.

By share, this clone ranks as large. This chain connects TRBV10-3 to TRBJ2-2, with unresolved D. This CDR3 comprises 14 residues. Germline lookup yields CDR1 ENHRY and CDR2 SYGVKD. V lost 2 bases and J lost 0, with 4 bases in between. This CDR3 reads CAISEGSNTGELFF. In nucleotides, the CDR3 is TGTGCCATCAGTGAGGGGTCGAACACCGGGGAGCTGTTTTTT.

This clone counts as large. Written as DNA, the CDR3 is TGCGCCAGCAGCCCAGAGAATCAAGAGACCCAGTACTTC. Residues: CASSPENQETQYF. V gene TRBV4-1 combines with J gene TRBJ2-5; no reliable D call. Looked up from germline, CDR1 is MGHRA and CDR2 is YSYEKL. V was cut by 4 bases and J by 2 bases, with 8 bases left in between. There are 13 residues in the CDR3.

This clone was seen only a few times. The chain links TRBV6-8 to TRBJ2-1, with TRBD2 matching 10 bases. CDR3 size: 14 residues. Germline V gene data show CDR1 as MNHGY and CDR2 as SAAAGT. J lost 5 bases, V lost 7 bases, and 5 bases had no gene match. DNA for the CDR3: TGTGCCAGCAAGAGCGGGGGGGCGCACAATGAGCAGTTCTTC. Translation gives CASKSGGAHNEQFF.

This clone was seen only a few times. The genes are TRBV9 and TRBJ2-1, with a weak D call TRBD2 (5 bases). Germline values: CDR1 SGDLS, CDR2 YYNGEE. The CDR3 consists of 12 residues. V was shortened by 2 bases and J by 10 bases, with 10 bases between the two germline ends. The CDR3 region is CASSVAEGEQFF. The DNA of the CDR3 is TGTGCCAGCAGCGTCGCAGAGGGAGAGCAGTTCTTC.

This clone showed up just a few times. The J gene is TRBJ2-7, the V gene TRBV6-8; 14 bases map to TRBD2. After removal of 2 bases from V and 2 bases from J, the junction contained 2 bases not matched to a gene. Germline V lookup: CDR1 MNHGY, CDR2 SAAAGT. This CDR3 contains 16 residues. CDR3 nucleotides: TGTGCCAGCAGTTACACGGGACTAGCGGGAGCCTACGAGCAGTACTTC. Translating gives CASSYTGLAGAYEQYF.

By share of the sample, this clone is medium-sized. The chain combines TRBV11-3 with TRBJ1-2; weak D call: TRBD1 (6 bases). Germline assignment: CDR1 SGHNT and CDR2 YENEEA. V was pared by 3 bases and J by 6 bases, with 14 bases between. This CDR3 spans 14 amino acids. In DNA form, the CDR3 reads TGTGCCAGCAGCTTGTATACAGGGTCAGATGGCTACACCTTC. Translation gives CASSLYTGSDGYTF.

In this sample, this clone turned up a few times. The chain joins TRBV9 to TRBJ1-1; no firm D call. V was clipped by 0 bases and J by 3 bases, with 6 bases between them. The CDR3 is 13 amino acids. Germline V gives CDR1 SGDLS, CDR2 YYNGEE. The CDR3 loop reads CASSVAFYTEAFF. The DNA for the CDR3 is TGTGCCAGCAGCGTAGCATTTTACACTGAAGCTTTCTTT.

This clone was detected a few times. The chain carries TRBV6-8 and TRBJ1-2; D unresolved. The V gene lost 2 bases and the J gene lost 4 bases, with 11 bases spanning the gap. From germline, CDR1 is MNHGY and CDR2 SAAAGT. This CDR3 has 14 amino acids. CDR3: CASSYARSAYGYTF. CDR3 DNA: TGTGCCAGCAGTTACGCCCGGTCAGCCTATGGCTACACCTTC.